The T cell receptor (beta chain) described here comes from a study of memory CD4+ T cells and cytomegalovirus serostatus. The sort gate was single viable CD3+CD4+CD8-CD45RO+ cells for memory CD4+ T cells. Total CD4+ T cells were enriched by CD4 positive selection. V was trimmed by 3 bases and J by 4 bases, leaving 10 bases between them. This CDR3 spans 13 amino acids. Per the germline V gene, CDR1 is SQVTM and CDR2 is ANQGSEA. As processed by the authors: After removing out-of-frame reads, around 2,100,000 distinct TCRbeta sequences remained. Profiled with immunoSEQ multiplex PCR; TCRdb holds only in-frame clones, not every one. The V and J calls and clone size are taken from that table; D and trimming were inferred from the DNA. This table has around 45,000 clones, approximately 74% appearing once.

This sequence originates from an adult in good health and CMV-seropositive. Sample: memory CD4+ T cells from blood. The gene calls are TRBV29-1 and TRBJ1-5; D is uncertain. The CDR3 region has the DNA TGCAGCGTTGAGTTGGTAAGAAATCAGCCCCAGCATTTT. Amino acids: CSVELVRNQPQHF.